Listed below are T cell receptor beta chains from one sample, sequenced in a study of quantifying T cell responses using KT2 cells. Using its own MiXCR run on the UMI-ligation and nested PCR reads, TCRdb lists one record per CDR3 protein. This sample carries fewer than 40,000 distinct CDR3 sequences, roughly 8% of them seen once, and the ten largest clones take 15% to 18%. The sequencing sample was made of PBMCs spiked with cells of the T cell clone KT2. The receptors stem from a human donor. CDR3s include the opening cysteine and the closing phenylalanine or tryptophan. Fields, in order: V gene, J gene, clone size, D gene, CDR3 protein, CDR3 DNA. A D gene is named only where the DNA matches it firmly. Clone size appears in some rows only: once, few, many, or a class for an expanded clone.

>TRBV27|TRBJ2-7|many|TRBD2
CASSPRVAGDPYEQYF
TGTGCCAGCAGTCCCCGGGTAGCGGGAGACCCTTACGAGCAGTACTTC
>TRBV7-6|TRBJ2-5|many|NA
CASSRSAQETQYF
TGTGCCAGCAGCCGTAGCGCCCAAGAGACCCAGTACTTC
>TRBV6-8|TRBJ1-1|NA|NA
CASVVGGRTEAFF
TGTGCCAGCGTGGTTGGGGGGCGAACTGAAGCTTTCTTT
>TRBV11-3|TRBJ2-7|NA|NA
CASRARDSRYEQYF
TGTGCCAGCAGGGCCCGGGACTCGCGCTACGAGCAGTACTTC
>TRBV5-4|TRBJ2-4|many|NA
CASSLEGTLGHIQYF
TGTGCCAGCAGCTTGGAAGGGACTTTGGGACACATTCAGTACTTC
>TRBV3-1|TRBJ2-7|many|TRBD1
CASSSPGTGNYEQYF
TGTGCCAGCAGCTCCCCCGGGACAGGGAACTACGAGCAGTACTTC
>TRBV6-1|TRBJ2-6|NA|NA
CASREDISGANVLTF
TGTGCCAGCAGGGAGGACATCTCTGGGGCCAACGTCCTGACTTTC
>TRBV12-3/TRBV12-4|TRBJ1-3|NA|NA
CASTLTSGNTIYF
TGTGCCAGCACTCTGACATCTGGAAACACCATATATTTT
>TRBV18|TRBJ2-7|NA|NA
CASSPPLAPHEQYF
TGTGCCAGCTCACCTCCCTTAGCTCCACACGAGCAGTACTTC
>TRBV25-1|TRBJ2-3|many|NA
CASSETLTDTQYF
TGTGCCAGCAGTGAGACCCTCACAGATACGCAGTATTTT
>TRBV9|TRBJ1-1|NA|NA
CASSVADQGPNTEAFF
TGTGCCAGCAGCGTAGCTGATCAGGGACCCAACACTGAAGCTTTCTTT
>TRBV30|TRBJ1-2|few|NA
CAWSAGQSDTF
TGTGCCTGGAGTGCCGGACAGTCCGACACCTTC
>TRBV12-3/TRBV12-4|TRBJ2-3|many|NA
CASSSTTGVGITDTQYF
TGTGCCAGCAGTTCCACCACTGGTGTGGGTATCACAGATACGCAGTATTTT
>TRBV12-3/TRBV12-4|TRBJ1-1|many|NA
CASSLSYRGASEAFF
TGTGCCAGCAGTTTAAGTTATAGGGGCGCGAGTGAAGCTTTCTTT
>TRBV7-9|TRBJ1-3|many|NA
CASSSQRRAPVGGNTIYF
TGTGCCAGCAGCTCGCAGCGACGGGCCCCCGTCGGTGGAAACACCATATATTTT
>TRBV29-1|TRBJ1-4|many|NA
CSVAQGTTNEKLFF
TGCAGCGTTGCGCAGGGCACAACTAATGAAAAACTGTTTTTT
>TRBV28|TRBJ2-7|NA|NA
CASSPTGYSYEQYF
TGTGCCAGCAGCCCGACAGGCTACTCCTACGAGCAGTACTTC
>TRBV4-1|TRBJ2-3|NA|NA
CASSQVIGQGSTDTQYF
TGCGCCAGCAGCCAAGTTATTGGCCAGGGGAGCACAGATACGCAGTATTTT
>TRBV5-6|TRBJ2-1|few|NA
CASTPSAYNEQFF
TGTGCCAGCACTCCTAGCGCGTACAATGAGCAGTTCTTC
>TRBV2|TRBJ1-2|few|NA
CASTISEGGPTYGYTF
TGTGCCAGCACCATCTCCGAGGGGGGACCAACCTATGGCTACACCTTC
>TRBV9|TRBJ2-5|NA|TRBD2
CASSPGLAGVGETQYF
TGTGCCAGCAGCCCTGGACTAGCGGGAGTTGGTGAGACCCAGTACTTC
>TRBV29-1|TRBJ2-2|NA|NA
CSVRSGTNTGELFF
TGCAGCGTTAGGTCAGGGACCAACACCGGGGAGCTGTTTTTT
>TRBV25-1|TRBJ1-4|few|TRBD1
CASSDPRRQGGGEKLFF
TGTGCCAGCAGTGACCCCCGCCGACAGGGGGGAGGTGAAAAACTGTTTTTT
>TRBV11-2|TRBJ2-3|many|TRBD2
CASSTLGGGADTQYF
TGTGCCAGCAGCACCCTCGGTGGGGGGGCAGATACGCAGTATTTT
>TRBV24-1|TRBJ2-1|few|NA
CATIGGNEQFF
TGTGCCACCATTGGGGGGAATGAGCAGTTCTTC
>TRBV6-5|TRBJ1-6|few|NA
CASSPRLIYNSPLHF
TGTGCCAGCAGCCCTAGACTCATCTATAATTCACCCCTCCACTTT
>TRBV12-3/TRBV12-4|TRBJ2-1|few|NA
CASSLISRTRNYNEQFF
TGTGCCAGCAGTTTAATCTCTCGAACTCGCAATTACAATGAGCAGTTCTTC
>TRBV5-1|TRBJ2-4|NA|TRBD1
CASSLVAGTGNIQYF
TGCGCCAGCAGCTTGGTTGCCGGGACAGGGAACATTCAGTACTTC
>TRBV29-1|TRBJ2-7|few|TRBD1
CSVAQGVEDEQYF
TGCAGCGTTGCCCAGGGGGTTGAGGACGAGCAGTACTTC
>TRBV28|TRBJ2-7|NA|NA
CASSFSLYEQYF
TGTGCCAGCAGTTTCTCACTCTACGAGCAGTACTTC
>TRBV30|TRBJ2-7|NA|NA
CAWHRDGSYEQYF
TGTGCCTGGCATAGGGACGGCTCCTACGAGCAGTACTTC
>TRBV28|TRBJ1-1|NA|NA
CASSSSGVNTEAFF
TGTGCCAGCAGCTCAAGTGGGGTCAACACTGAAGCTTTCTTT
>TRBV11-3|TRBJ2-1|NA|NA
CASSLALGEQFF
TGTGCCAGCAGCTTAGCCCTCGGGGAGCAGTTCTTC
>TRBV11-2|TRBJ1-3|few|NA
CASSPRQDLRNTIYF
TGTGCCAGCAGCCCCAGACAGGACTTGAGAAACACCATATATTTT
>TRBV2|TRBJ1-1|NA|NA
CASSQFNEAFF
TGTGCCAGCAGTCAATTTAATGAAGCTTTCTTT
>TRBV6-6|TRBJ2-1|many|NA
CASSRVTSNEQFF
TGTGCCAGCAGCCGCGTGACTAGCAATGAGCAGTTCTTC
>TRBV20-1|TRBJ1-1|NA|NA
CSTIPGHTEAFF
TGCAGTACAATCCCCGGGCACACTGAAGCTTTCTTT
>TRBV7-2|TRBJ2-1|many|NA
CASSLEDTQFF
TGTGCCAGCAGCTTAGAAGACACGCAGTTCTTC
>TRBV9|TRBJ2-1|many|NA
CASSLGVGSGAYNEQFF
TGTGCCAGCAGCCTAGGGGTGGGGAGCGGCGCCTACAATGAGCAGTTCTTC
>TRBV20-1|TRBJ1-5|few|NA
CSARGGGQPQHF
TGCAGTGCTAGAGGAGGGGGGCAGCCCCAGCATTTT
>TRBV4-2|TRBJ2-7|many|NA
CASSQDRTEYEQYF
TGTGCCAGCAGCCAGGACCGGACAGAGTACGAGCAGTACTTC
>TRBV25-1|TRBJ1-2|many|TRBD1
CASSLSPGQGRSLRDGYTF
TGTGCCAGCAGTCTCAGCCCTGGACAGGGGCGATCTTTGCGGGATGGCTACACCTTC
>TRBV7-6|TRBJ2-7|many|NA
CASSLVSGATLNYYEQYF
TGTGCCAGCAGCTTAGTTTCAGGGGCCACACTCAATTACTACGAGCAGTACTTC
>TRBV6-5|TRBJ2-7|many|TRBD1
CASSPRGRYEQYF
TGTGCCAGCAGTCCCAGGGGGCGGTACGAGCAGTACTTC
>TRBV20-1|TRBJ2-7|few|TRBD1
CSASGTGGRYEQYF
TGCAGTGCTTCCGGGACAGGGGGGAGGTACGAGCAGTACTTC
>TRBV5-1|TRBJ2-5|NA|NA
CASRSVRGGQETQYF
TGCGCCAGCAGATCCGTTCGAGGAGGGCAAGAGACCCAGTACTTC
>TRBV6-2/TRBV6-3|TRBJ2-1|few|NA
CASSYPSYEQFF
TGTGCCAGCAGTTATCCCTCCTATGAGCAGTTCTTC
>TRBV29-1|TRBJ2-5|NA|NA
CSVEGGVAETQYF
TGCAGCGTTGAGGGCGGAGTTGCGGAGACCCAGTACTTC
>TRBV15|TRBJ2-3|NA|NA
CATSSVRTDTQYF
TGTGCCACCAGCAGTGTTCGCACAGATACGCAGTATTTT
>TRBV6-5|TRBJ2-5|NA|NA
CASSRQTYQETQYF
TGTGCCAGCAGCCGCCAGACGTACCAAGAGACCCAGTACTTC
>TRBV5-1|TRBJ2-7|NA|TRBD2
CASSLRGRTHEQYF
TGCGCCAGCAGCTTACGCGGGAGGACCCACGAGCAGTACTTC
>TRBV12-3/TRBV12-4|TRBJ2-4|NA|TRBD2
CASSGGLGGLAKNIQYF
TGTGCCAGCAGCGGAGGCTTGGGGGGGTTAGCCAAAAACATTCAGTACTTC